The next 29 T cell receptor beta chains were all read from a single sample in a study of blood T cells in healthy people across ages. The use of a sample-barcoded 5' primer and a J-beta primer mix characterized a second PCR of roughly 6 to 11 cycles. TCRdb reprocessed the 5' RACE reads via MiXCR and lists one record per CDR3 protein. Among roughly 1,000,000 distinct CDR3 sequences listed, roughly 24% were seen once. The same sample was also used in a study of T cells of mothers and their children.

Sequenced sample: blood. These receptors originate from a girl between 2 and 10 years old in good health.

The CDR3 here is CASSPGVLQGGSNYEQYF. In nucleotides, the CDR3 is TGCGCCAGCAGCCCCGGTGTACTACAGGGGGGATCCAACTACGAGCAGTACTTC. V is TRBV5-1 and J is TRBJ2-7, with 8 bases that match TRBD1. Germline-derived CDR1 and CDR2 are SGHRS and YFSETQ. The CDR3 covers 18 residues. V shed 4 bases and J 3 bases; nucleotides not matched to a gene: 18.

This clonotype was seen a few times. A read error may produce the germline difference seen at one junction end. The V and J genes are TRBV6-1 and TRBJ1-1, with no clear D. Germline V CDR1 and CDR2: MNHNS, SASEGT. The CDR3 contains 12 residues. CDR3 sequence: CACSEPNTEAFF. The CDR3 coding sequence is TGTGCCTGCAGTGAACCGAACACTGAAGCTTTCTTT.

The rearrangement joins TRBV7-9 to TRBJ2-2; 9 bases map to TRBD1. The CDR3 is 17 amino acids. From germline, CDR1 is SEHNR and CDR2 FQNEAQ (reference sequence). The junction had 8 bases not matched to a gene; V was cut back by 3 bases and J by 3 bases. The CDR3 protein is CASSFPPTGGDTGELFF. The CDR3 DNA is TGTGCCAGCAGCTTCCCTCCAACAGGGGGCGACACCGGGGAGCTGTTTTTT.

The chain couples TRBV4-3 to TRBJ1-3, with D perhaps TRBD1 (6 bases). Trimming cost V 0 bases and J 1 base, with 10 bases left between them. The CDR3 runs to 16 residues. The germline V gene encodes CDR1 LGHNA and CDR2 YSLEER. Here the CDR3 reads CASSQDARGSGNTIYF. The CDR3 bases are TGCGCCAGCAGCCAAGATGCCAGGGGATCTGGAAACACCATATATTTT.

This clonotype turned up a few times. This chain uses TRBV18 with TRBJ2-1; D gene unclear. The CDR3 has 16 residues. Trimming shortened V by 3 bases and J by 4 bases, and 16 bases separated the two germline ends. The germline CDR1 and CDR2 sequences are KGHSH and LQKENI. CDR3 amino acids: CASSPLYMRDYNEQFF. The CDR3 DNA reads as TGTGCCAGCTCACCTCTCTATATGCGAGATTACAATGAGCAGTTCTTC.

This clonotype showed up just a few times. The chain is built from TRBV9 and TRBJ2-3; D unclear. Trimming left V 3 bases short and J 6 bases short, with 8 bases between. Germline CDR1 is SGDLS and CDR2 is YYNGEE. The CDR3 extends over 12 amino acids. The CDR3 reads CASSEEGDTQYF. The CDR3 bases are TGTGCCAGCAGCGAAGAAGGGGATACGCAGTATTTT. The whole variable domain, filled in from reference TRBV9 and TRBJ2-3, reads DSGVTQTPKHLITATGQRVTLRCSPRSGDLSVYWYQQSLDQGLQFLIQYYNGEERAKGNILERFSAQQFPDLHSELNLSSLELGDSALYFCASSEEGDTQYFGPGTRLTVL.

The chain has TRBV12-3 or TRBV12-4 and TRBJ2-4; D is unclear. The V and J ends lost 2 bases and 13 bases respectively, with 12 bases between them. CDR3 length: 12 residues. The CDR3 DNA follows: TGTGCCAGCAGTTTACCCTTGGGGATCCAGTACTTC. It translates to CASSLPLGIQYF.

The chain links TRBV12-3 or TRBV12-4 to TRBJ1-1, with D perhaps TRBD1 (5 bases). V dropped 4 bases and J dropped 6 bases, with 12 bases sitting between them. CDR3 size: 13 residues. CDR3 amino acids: CASSSPRVSEAFF. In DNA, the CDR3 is TGTGCCAGCAGTTCCCCCAGGGTTTCTGAAGCTTTCTTT.

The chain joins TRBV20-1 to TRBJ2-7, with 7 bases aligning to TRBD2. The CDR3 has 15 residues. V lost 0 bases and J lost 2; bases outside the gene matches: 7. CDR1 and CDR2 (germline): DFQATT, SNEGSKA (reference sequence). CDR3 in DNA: TGCAGTGCTAGAGATATAGCGGGCGAGACCTACGAGCAGTACTTC. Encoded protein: CSARDIAGETYEQYF.

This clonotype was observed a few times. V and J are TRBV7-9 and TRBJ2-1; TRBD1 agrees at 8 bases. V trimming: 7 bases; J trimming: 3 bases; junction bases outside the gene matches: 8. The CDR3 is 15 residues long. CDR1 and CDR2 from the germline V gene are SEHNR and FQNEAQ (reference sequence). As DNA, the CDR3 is TGTGCCAGCATCCTAGACAGGGGCTTCTACAATGAGCAGTTCTTC. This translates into CASILDRGFYNEQFF.

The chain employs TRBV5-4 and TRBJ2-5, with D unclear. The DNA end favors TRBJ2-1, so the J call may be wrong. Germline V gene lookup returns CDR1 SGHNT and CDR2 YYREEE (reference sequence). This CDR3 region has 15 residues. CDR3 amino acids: CASSSKPVAINEQFF. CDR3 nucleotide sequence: TGTGCCAGCAGCTCCAAGCCCGTTGCAATCAATGAGCAGTTCTTC.

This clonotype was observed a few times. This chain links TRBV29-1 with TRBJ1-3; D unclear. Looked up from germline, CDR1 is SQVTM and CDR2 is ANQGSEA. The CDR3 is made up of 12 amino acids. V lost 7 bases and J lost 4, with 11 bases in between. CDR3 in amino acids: CSATSGGNTIYF. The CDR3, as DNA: TGCAGCGCCACATCGGGGGGAAACACCATATATTTT.

The CDR3 coding sequence is TGTGCCAGCAGCACCGGGACCCAAGAAGAGACCCAGTACTTC. This sequence encodes CASSTGTQEETQYF. The chain combines TRBV12-3 or TRBV12-4 with TRBJ2-5, with D perhaps assigned TRBD1 or TRBD2 (5 bases each). The CDR3 is 14 residues long. V dropped 6 bases and J dropped 3 bases, with 14 bases sitting between them.

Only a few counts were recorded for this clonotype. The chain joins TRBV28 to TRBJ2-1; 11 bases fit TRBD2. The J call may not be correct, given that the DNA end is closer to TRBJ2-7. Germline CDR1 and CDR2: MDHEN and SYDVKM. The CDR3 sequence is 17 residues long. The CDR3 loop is CASSFVLAGGSSHEQYF. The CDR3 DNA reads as TGTGCCAGCAGTTTCGTGCTAGCGGGAGGATCTTCCCACGAGCAGTACTTC.

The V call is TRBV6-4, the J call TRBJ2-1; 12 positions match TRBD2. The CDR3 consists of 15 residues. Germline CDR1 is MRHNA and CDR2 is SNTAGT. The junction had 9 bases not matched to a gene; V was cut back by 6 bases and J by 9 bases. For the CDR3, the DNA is TGTGCCAGCAGAGTACTAGCGGGGGGATTCACTGAGCAGTTCTTC. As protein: CASRVLAGGFTEQFF.

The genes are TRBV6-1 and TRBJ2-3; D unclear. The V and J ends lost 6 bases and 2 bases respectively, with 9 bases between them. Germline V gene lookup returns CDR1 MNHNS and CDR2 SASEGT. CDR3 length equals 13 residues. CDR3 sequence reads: CASRPPSTDTQYF. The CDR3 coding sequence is TGTGCCAGCAGGCCTCCCTCCACAGATACGCAGTATTTT.

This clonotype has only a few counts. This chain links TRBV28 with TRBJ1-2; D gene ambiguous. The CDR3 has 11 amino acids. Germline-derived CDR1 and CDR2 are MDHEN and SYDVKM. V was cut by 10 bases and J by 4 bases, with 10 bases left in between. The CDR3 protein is CATTNFYGYTF. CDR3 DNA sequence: TGTGCCACCACCAACTTCTATGGCTACACCTTC.

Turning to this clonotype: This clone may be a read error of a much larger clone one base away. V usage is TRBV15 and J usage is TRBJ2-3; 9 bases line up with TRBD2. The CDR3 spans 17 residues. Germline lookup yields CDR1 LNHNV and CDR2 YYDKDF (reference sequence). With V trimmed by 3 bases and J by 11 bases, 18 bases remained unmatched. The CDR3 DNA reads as TGTGCCACCAGCAGGGGGTCCGGGACTAGCAGAGATATAGTGCAGTATTTT. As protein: CATSRGSGTSRDIVQYF.

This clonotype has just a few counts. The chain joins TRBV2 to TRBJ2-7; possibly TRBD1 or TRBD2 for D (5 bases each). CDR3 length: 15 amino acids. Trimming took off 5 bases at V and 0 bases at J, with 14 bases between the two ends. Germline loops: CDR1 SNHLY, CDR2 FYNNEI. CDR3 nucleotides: TGTGCCAGCAGTCGAGGGGCGAAGAGCTCCTACGAGCAGTACTTC. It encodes CASSRGAKSSYEQYF.

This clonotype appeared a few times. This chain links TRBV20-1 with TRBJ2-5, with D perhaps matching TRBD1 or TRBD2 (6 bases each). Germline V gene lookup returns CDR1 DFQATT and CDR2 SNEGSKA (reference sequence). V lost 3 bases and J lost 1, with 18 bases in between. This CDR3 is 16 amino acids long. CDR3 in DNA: TGCAGTGCTAGGAAGGGGGGCCAGGGGACCCAAGAGACCCAGTACTTC. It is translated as CSARKGGQGTQETQYF.

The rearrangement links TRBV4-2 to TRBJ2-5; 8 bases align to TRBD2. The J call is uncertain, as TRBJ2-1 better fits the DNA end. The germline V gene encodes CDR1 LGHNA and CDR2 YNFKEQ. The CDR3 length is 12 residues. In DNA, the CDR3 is TGTGCCAGCGGGTTGACTAGCGATGAGCAGTTCTTC. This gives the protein CASGLTSDEQFF.

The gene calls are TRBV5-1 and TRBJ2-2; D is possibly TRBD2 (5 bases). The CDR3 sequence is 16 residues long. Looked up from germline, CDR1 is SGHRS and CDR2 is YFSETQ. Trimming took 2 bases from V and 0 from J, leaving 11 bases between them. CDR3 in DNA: TGCGCCAGCAGCTTTTTTGGCGGGTCGAACACCGGGGAGCTGTTTTTT. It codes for CASSFFGGSNTGELFF. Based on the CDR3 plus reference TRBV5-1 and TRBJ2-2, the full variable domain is KAGVTQTPRYLIKTRGQQVTLSCSPISGHRSVSWYQQTPGQGLQFLFEYFSETQRNKGNFPGRFSGRQFSNSRSEMNVSTLELGDSALYLCASSFFGGSNTGELFFGEGSRLTVL.

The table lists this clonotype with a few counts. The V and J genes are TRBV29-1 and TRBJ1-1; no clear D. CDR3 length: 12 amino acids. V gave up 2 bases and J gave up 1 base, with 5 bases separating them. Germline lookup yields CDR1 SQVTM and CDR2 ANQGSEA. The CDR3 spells CSVEQQNTEAFF. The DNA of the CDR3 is TGCAGCGTTGAACAGCAGAACACTGAAGCTTTCTTT.

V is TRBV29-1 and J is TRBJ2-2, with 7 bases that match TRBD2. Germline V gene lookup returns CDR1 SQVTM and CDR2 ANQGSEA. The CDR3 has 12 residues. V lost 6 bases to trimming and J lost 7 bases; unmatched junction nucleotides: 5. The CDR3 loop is CSVSGIGGELFF. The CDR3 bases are TGCAGCGTAAGCGGGATTGGCGGGGAGCTGTTTTTT.

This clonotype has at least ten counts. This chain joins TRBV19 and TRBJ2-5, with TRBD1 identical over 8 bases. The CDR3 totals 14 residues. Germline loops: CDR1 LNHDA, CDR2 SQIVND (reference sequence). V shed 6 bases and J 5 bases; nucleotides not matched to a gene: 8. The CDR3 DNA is TGTGCCAGTAGCGCGGGACAGGAGTGGGAGACCCAGTACTTC. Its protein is CASSAGQEWETQYF.

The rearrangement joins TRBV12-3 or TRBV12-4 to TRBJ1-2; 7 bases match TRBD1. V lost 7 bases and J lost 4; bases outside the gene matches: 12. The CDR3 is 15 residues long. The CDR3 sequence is CASTNNPGGVYGYTF. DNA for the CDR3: TGTGCCAGCACCAACAATCCAGGGGGGGTCTATGGCTACACCTTC.

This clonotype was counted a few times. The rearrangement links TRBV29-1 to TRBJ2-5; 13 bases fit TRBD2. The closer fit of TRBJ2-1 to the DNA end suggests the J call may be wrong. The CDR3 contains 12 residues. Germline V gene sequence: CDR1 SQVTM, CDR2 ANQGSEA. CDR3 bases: TGCAGCGCAAGGACTAGCGGGAGTGAGCAGTTCTTC. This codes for CSARTSGSEQFF.

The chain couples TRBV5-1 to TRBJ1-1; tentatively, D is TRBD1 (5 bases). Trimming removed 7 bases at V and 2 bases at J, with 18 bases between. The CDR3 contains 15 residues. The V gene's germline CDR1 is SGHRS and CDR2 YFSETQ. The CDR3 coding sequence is TGCGCCAGCTCTTCCCCCGACAGATATAACACTGAAGCTTTCTTT. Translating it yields CASSSPDRYNTEAFF. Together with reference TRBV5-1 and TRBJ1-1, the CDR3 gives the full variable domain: KAGVTQTPRYLIKTRGQQVTLSCSPISGHRSVSWYQQTPGQGLQFLFEYFSETQRNKGNFPGRFSGRQFSNSRSEMNVSTLELGDSALYLCASSSPDRYNTEAFFGQGTRLTVV.

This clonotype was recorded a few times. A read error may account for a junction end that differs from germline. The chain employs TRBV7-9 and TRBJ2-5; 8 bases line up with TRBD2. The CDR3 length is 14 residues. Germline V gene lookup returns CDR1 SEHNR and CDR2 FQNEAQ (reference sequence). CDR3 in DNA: TGTGCCAGCAGCCCGGGACTAGAGGAAGAGACCCGGTACTTC. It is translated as CASSPGLEEETRYF. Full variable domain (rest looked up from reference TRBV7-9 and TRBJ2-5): DTGVSQNPRHKITKRGQNVTFRCDPISEHNRLYWYRQTLGQGPEFLTYFQNEAQLEKSRLLSDRFSAERPKGSFSTLEIQRTEQGDSAMYLCASSPGLEEETRYFGPGTRLLVL.